This T cell receptor beta chain comes out of a study of T cell changes during pregnancy in multiple sclerosis. This CDR3 is 13 amino acids long. Germline lookup yields CDR1 MNHEY and CDR2 SVGAGI. Trimming stripped 8 bases from V and 0 bases from J, with 8 bases between. Measured with immunoSEQ multiplex PCR; TCRdb has only the in-frame clones, and not every one. The table lists fewer than 85,000 clones, approximately 91% of them singletons. The input for sequencing was peripheral blood, taken before pregnancy. The TCR originated in a female donor with multiple sclerosis, enrolled in a pregnancy study. The V call is TRBV6-5, the J call TRBJ1-3; D gene uncertain. The CDR3: CASGVSSGNTIYF. The DNA of the CDR3 is TGTGCCAGCGGAGTGAGCTCTGGAAACACCATATATTTT.